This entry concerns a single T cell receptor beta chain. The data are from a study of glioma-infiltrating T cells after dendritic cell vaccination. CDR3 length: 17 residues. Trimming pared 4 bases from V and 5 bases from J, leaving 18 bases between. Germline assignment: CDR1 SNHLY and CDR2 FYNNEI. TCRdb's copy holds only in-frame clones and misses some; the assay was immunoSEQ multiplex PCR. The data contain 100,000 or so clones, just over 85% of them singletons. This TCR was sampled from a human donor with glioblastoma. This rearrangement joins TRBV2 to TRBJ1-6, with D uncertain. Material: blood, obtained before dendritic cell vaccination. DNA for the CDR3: TGTGCCAGCAGTGTAGTCAGCGAACGCTTAAATAATTCACCCCTCCACTTT. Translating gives CASSVVSERLNNSPLHF. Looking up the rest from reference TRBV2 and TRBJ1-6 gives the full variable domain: EPEVTQTPSHQVTQMGQEVILRCVPISNHLYFYWYRQILGQKVEFLVSFYNNEISEKSEIFDDQFSVERPDGSNFTLKIRSTKLEDSAMYFCASSVVSERLNNSPLHFGNGTRLTVT.